This entry is about one TCR beta chain. This clonotype has a handful of counts. Its antigen is currently not known. Per-base quality was not reported, and no clone a single base away is much larger than it. Every patient had bone marrow sampled at the time of active disease. Ficoll-Hypaque density gradient centrifugation was used to isolate bone marrow mononuclear cells. To remove myeloma plasma cells, the cells were labeled with CD138 magnetic microbeads on a MACS separator, and CD138-negative cells were then collected by negative selection. Flow cytometry with CD138 antibodies on an Attune NxT was used to check how pure the isolated cells were. Total RNA was extracted with TRIzol reagent and quantified with a NanoDrop spectrophotometer. For each patient, the CD138-negative bone marrow sample underwent paired RNA-seq and IR-seq. Starting from approximately 0.4 ug RNA, TCR libraries were constructed with the Immunoverse kit using molecular barcoded adaptors that cover the alpha/delta and beta/gamma chains. TCR library preparation used the same RNA that went into transcriptome sequencing. Sequencing of TCR libraries was carried out on an Illumina HiSeq 4000 with 2 x 150 cycles. As for the original processing: TCR reads were aligned to human V, D, J and C references and assembled into CDR3 clonotypes with MiXCR, including quality filtering and error correction. The tcR package in R was used to analyze clonotype counts and gene usage diversity. Raw mapping reads were checked after the RNA-seq reads had been mapped by STAR aligner version 2.5.3a onto the human GRCh37 genome. To test how sequencing depth affected the clonotypes detected, IR-seq fastq files were randomly downsampled with Seqtk 1.3. TCRdb itself trimmed the public reads at Q25 with fastp, ran MiXCR and retained productive beta chains. Rows with a matching CDR3 protein are joined into one entry that keeps the most common DNA and genes. It is TCRdb's table, rather than the study itself, that gives the V and J calls and clone size. This sample holds about 57,000 distinct CDR3 sequences; 20% to 25% were observed only once. The top ten clonotypes cover about 17% of the sample.

The data belong to a study of read filtering for tumor transcriptome and immune sequencing (dated by TCRdb to the early 2020s). Context from the whole study: Of the patients in the cohort, under 20 were male and over twelve were female, and their mean age was about 72 years, with a range of about 45 to 80. Under revised international staging, roughly eight patients fell into R-ISS I, around 15 into R-ISS II and 6 or 7 into R-ISS III. Whole-transcriptome libraries were prepared with the TruSeq RNA Access Library Prep Kit after DNase treatment. Per sample, about 4.05 to 10.27 million TCR-region mapped reads were obtained with IR-seq, compared with only about 85 to 1273 with RNA-seq. Using the same bone marrow samples, the study compared TCR repertoires obtained by targeted immune repertoire sequencing with those obtained by bulk whole-transcriptome sequencing. One main goal was a read-filtering strategy for immune repertoire data, in particular deciding whether clonotypes backed by only one read should be removed.

Broad study findings and their caveats: IR-seq captured clonotypes at much higher depth and more reliably than RNA-seq, and smaller IR-seq throughput sufficed to identify most shared clonotypes. In IR-seq, single-read clonotypes were approximately 82% of clonotypes but about 3.5% of total reads; in RNA-seq they were roughly 77% of clonotypes and approximately 40% of reads. The sorted CD138-negative fraction was not purified T cells but a mixed bone marrow immune population. The correlation between IR-seq and RNA-seq shared clonotype proportions was increased by removal of single-read clonotypes.

V loses 7 bases of germline sequence and J loses 4 bases, and the interval between the two ends is 16 bases. The CDR3 covers 14 residues, taking in both the cysteine and the phenylalanine. Only the CDR3 DNA stays, 42 bases, in frame from base 1. Looking up the germline V gene yields CDR1 ENHRY and CDR2 SYGVKD. The sequence is built from TRBV10-3 and TRBJ2-5, with a weak D call of TRBD2 (5 bases match). The clonotype comes from a donor at least 40 years old with multiple myeloma. Specimen: a population of CD138-negative cells sorted from bone marrow. The cell subset or site label, as the study defines it: bone marrow mononuclear cells depleted of CD138+ plasma/myeloma cells by negative magnetic selection. The DNA sequence is TGTGCCATCACCCCGGGAATACGAGGAGAGACCCAGTACTTC. Translated, this gives CAITPGIRGETQYF.